This T cell receptor beta chain was observed in a study of T cells in Graves' hyperthyroidism and ophthalmopathy. The study, taken as a whole, reports: In blood, most of the thyroid clonotypes expanded above 0.001 were also present.

Graves' hyperthyroidism qualified as stable when ophthalmopathy did not progress within 18 months. The study left out patients who had uncontrolled infection, other autoimmune disease, pregnancy or lactation. In regard to this clonotype: Its antigen remains unknown. Sequence at one end of the junction differs from germline and may be a read error.

Amplified TCR beta CDR3 regions derived from RNA transcripts. HTBI primers were used for first-round RT-PCR of the TCR CDR3. TCRdb reprocessed the multiplex PCR reads with MiXCR, giving one entry per CDR3 protein. The sample gives under 700,000 distinct CDR3 sequences, more than 45% of which show up once; about 7.9% is in the top ten. The clonotype comes from a woman aged 18-30 years with Graves' hyperthyroidism. Sequenced sample: peripheral blood or thyroid tissue (not recorded which).

The CDR3 region has the DNA TGTGCCAGCAGTTACTCGGAGCTAGCAGAAGAGACCCAGTACTTC. Protein product: CASSYSELAEETQYF. The chain links TRBV10-3 to TRBJ2-5, with D possibly being TRBD2 (5 bases). This CDR3 region has 15 residues. Per germline, CDR1 ENHRY and CDR2 SYGVKD.